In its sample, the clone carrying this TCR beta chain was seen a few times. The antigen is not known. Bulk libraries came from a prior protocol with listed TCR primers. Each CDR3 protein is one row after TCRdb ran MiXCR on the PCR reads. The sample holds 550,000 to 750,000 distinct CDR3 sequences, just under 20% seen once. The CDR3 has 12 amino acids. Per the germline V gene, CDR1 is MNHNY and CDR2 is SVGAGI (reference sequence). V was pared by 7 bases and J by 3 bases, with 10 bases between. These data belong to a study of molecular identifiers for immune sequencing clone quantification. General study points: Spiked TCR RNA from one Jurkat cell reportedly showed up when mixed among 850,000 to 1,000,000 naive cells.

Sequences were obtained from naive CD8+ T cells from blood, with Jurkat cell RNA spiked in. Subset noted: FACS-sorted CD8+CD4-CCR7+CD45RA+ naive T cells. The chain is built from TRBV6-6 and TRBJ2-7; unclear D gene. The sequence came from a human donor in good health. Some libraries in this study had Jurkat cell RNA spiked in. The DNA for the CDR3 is TGTGCCAGCAAGGGCTATAACTACGAGCAGTACTTC. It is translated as CASKGYNYEQYF.